The 5 T cell receptor beta chains listed next were all sequenced from one sample in a study of cytomegalovirus exposure and HLA in healthy donors. PCR involved 60 Vbeta and 13 Jbeta primers. Clones were sequenced by immunoSEQ multiplex PCR, and TCRdb holds only the in-frame ones, with some missing. The profile covers approximately 120,000 clones, with about 80% appearing a single time and around 2% taken by the ten largest. Input material: PBMCs. The receptor source for this set is a man aged 18 to 30 in good health and CMV-seronegative.

V and J are TRBV27 and TRBJ2-1, with a possible D match to TRBD2 (7 bases). Trimming stripped 2 bases from V and 10 bases from J, with 18 bases between. The CDR3 spans 15 residues. Per the germline V gene, CDR1 is MNHEY and CDR2 is SMNVEV (reference sequence). The CDR3: CASSLGAGASGEQFF. CDR3 DNA sequence: TGTGCCAGCAGTTTAGGGGCGGGGGCCTCGGGGGAGCAGTTCTTC.

V and J are TRBV6-5 and TRBJ2-1; 13 bases agree with TRBD2. The CDR3 is 16 amino acids. Per the germline V gene, CDR1 is MNHEY and CDR2 is SVGAGI. J lost 9 bases, V lost 0 bases, and 5 bases had no gene match. The CDR3 spells CASSYSKTSGGGEQFF. Here the CDR3 DNA reads TGTGCCAGCAGTTACTCGAAAACTAGCGGGGGGGGTGAGCAGTTCTTC.

This chain connects TRBV18 to TRBJ1-2, with 7 bases aligning to TRBD1. V lost 3 bases and J lost 0; bases outside the gene matches: 10. The germline gives CDR1 KGHSH, CDR2 LQKENI. The CDR3 totals 17 residues. CDR3 protein: CASSPDATGKANYGYTF. CDR3 DNA sequence: TGTGCCAGCTCACCTGACGCGACAGGGAAGGCTAACTATGGCTACACCTTC.

This clone was seen more than once but under ten times. The chain combines TRBV7-2 with TRBJ1-2, with 7 bases that match TRBD1. The ends lost 5 bases at V and 0 bases at J; junction bases unmatched: 9. The CDR3 runs to 16 residues. Germline V gene data show CDR1 as SGHTA and CDR2 as FQGNSA. The CDR3 is CASSPKVGQTNYGYTF. The CDR3 DNA sequence: TGTGCCAGCAGCCCTAAAGTGGGACAGACTAACTATGGCTACACCTTC.

This rearrangement joins TRBV29-1 to TRBJ2-3; D may be TRBD2 (7 bases). Trimming stripped 5 bases from V and 6 bases from J, with 12 bases between. The CDR3 runs to 12 residues. Germline V gene data show CDR1 as SQVTM and CDR2 as ANQGSEA. CDR3 region: CSVHGGADTQYF. CDR3 DNA: TGCAGCGTTCATGGGGGGGCGGATACGCAGTATTTT.